The 30 T cell receptor beta chains given below trace back to one sample, sequenced in a study of siplizumab effects on memory and regulatory T cells. The protocol was immunoSEQ multiplex PCR, while the TCRdb copy is restricted to in-frame clones and leaves out a portion. Of 40,000 to 45,000 clones in the sample, around 89% are singletons; the top ten hold less than 0.3%. Sequenced: naive CD4+ T cells sorted from blood. These receptors were obtained from a human donor in good health.

The chain is built from TRBV5-1 and TRBJ1-2; maybe TRBD1 (5 bases). V dropped 2 bases and J dropped 7 bases, with 15 bases sitting between them. The germline CDR1 and CDR2 sequences are SGHRS and YFSETQ. The CDR3 runs to 14 residues. CDR3 sequence: CASSFAEGGGGYTF. The DNA for the CDR3 is TGCGCCAGCAGCTTCGCGGAAGGCGGGGGTGGCTACACCTTC.

This chain links TRBV27 with TRBJ2-7, with TRBD2 as a possible D gene (6 bases). Germline V gives CDR1 MNHEY, CDR2 SMNVEV (reference sequence). The CDR3 extends over 12 amino acids. V was shortened by 4 bases and J by 7 bases, with 11 bases between the two germline ends. CDR3 DNA: TGTGCCAGCAGTTCCGACGGGGGAGAGCAGTACTTC. Residues: CASSSDGGEQYF.

The chain joins TRBV14 to TRBJ1-2, with D possibly being TRBD1 (6 bases). V shed 0 bases and J shed 7 bases, with 9 bases lying between them. The CDR3 spans 13 residues. Germline-derived CDR1 and CDR2 are SGHDN and FVKESK. The CDR3 is CASSQDRGAGYTF. The DNA for the CDR3 is TGTGCCAGCAGCCAAGACAGGGGAGCTGGCTACACCTTC.

The rearrangement links TRBV6-1 to TRBJ2-7; D is perhaps TRBD2 (5 bases). CDR1 is MNHNS, CDR2 SASEGT, per germline. This CDR3 has 14 residues. V gave up 7 bases and J gave up 5 bases, with 18 bases separating them. The CDR3 loop is CASNRGDRGDEQYF. The CDR3 DNA follows: TGTGCCAGCAATAGAGGAGACCGGGGTGACGAGCAGTACTTC.

This rearrangement joins TRBV7-9 to TRBJ1-4, with no clear D. Germline V lookup: CDR1 SEHNR, CDR2 FQNEAQ (reference sequence). V dropped 0 bases and J dropped 5 bases, with 10 bases sitting between them. This CDR3 is built from 15 residues. DNA of the CDR3: TGTGCCAGCAGCTTAGCGAGGGCTCAGAATGAAAAACTGTTTTTT. Its protein product is CASSLARAQNEKLFF.

The chain has TRBV5-6 and TRBJ2-5; TRBD2 is a possible D gene (7 bases). V dropped 4 bases and J dropped 5 bases, with 12 bases sitting between them. The length of the CDR3 is 13 residues. CDR1 and CDR2 from the germline V gene are SGHDT and YYEEEE. The CDR3 region is CASSPGGGETQYF. CDR3 DNA: TGTGCCAGCAGCCCGGGGGGCGGGGAGACCCAGTACTTC.

This chain joins TRBV5-4 and TRBJ2-1, with D tentatively TRBD2 (5 bases). The CDR3 consists of 13 residues. Germline V gives CDR1 SGHNT, CDR2 YYREEE (reference sequence). Trimming left V 0 bases short and J 7 bases short, with 8 bases between. The CDR3 coding sequence is TGTGCCAGCAGCTTGGTGGGCGGGAATGAGCAGTTCTTC. Protein product: CASSLVGGNEQFF.

This clone was found a few times. The rearrangement joins TRBV19 to TRBJ1-1, with TRBD1 identical over 7 bases. V was clipped by 5 bases and J by 5 bases; unmatched bases: 5. The length of the CDR3 is 13 residues. Germline V lookup: CDR1 LNHDA, CDR2 SQIVND (reference sequence). As DNA, the CDR3 is TGTGCCAGTAGTCCTGACAGGGCGACTGAAGCTTTCTTT. It encodes CASSPDRATEAFF.

The chain is built from TRBV5-1 and TRBJ1-4; TRBD1 aligns across 7 bases. The ends lost 4 bases at V and 6 bases at J; junction bases unmatched: 6. This CDR3 comprises 14 residues. Germline lookup yields CDR1 SGHRS and CDR2 YFSETQ. CDR3: CASSPRQGYEKLFF. The CDR3 DNA is TGCGCCAGCAGCCCGAGACAGGGTTATGAAAAACTGTTTTTT. Supplemented by reference TRBV5-1 and TRBJ1-4, the full variable domain reads KAGVTQTPRYLIKTRGQQVTLSCSPISGHRSVSWYQQTPGQGLQFLFEYFSETQRNKGNFPGRFSGRQFSNSRSEMNVSTLELGDSALYLCASSPRQGYEKLFFGSGTQLSVL.

This chain connects TRBV25-1 to TRBJ2-5; possibly TRBD1 for D (5 bases). This CDR3 is built from 15 residues. Germline V gene lookup returns CDR1 MGHDK and CDR2 SYGVNS. V lost 4 bases, J lost 1 base, and 13 bases lay in between. CDR3 DNA sequence: TGTGCCAGCAGTGTTCAGAGACAGATCCAAGAGACCCAGTACTTC. Its translation is CASSVQRQIQETQYF.

The chain uses TRBV19 and TRBJ2-1, with a tentative D call TRBD2 (5 bases). V lost 5 bases and J 5 bases, leaving 13 bases between the germline ends. Germline V lookup: CDR1 LNHDA, CDR2 SQIVND (reference sequence). This CDR3 is built from 14 residues. DNA of the CDR3: TGTGCCAGTAGTCCGAGCGGAGCCAACAATGAGCAGTTCTTC. Translating it yields CASSPSGANNEQFF. Looking up the rest from reference TRBV19 and TRBJ2-1 gives the full variable domain: DGGITQSPKYLFRKEGQNVTLSCEQNLNHDAMYWYRQDPGQGLRLIYYSQIVNDFQKGDIAEGYSVSREKKESFPLTVTSAQKNPTAFYLCASSPSGANNEQFFGPGTRLTVL.

The chain uses TRBV18 and TRBJ2-1, with a tentative D call TRBD2 (6 bases). CDR1 is KGHSH, CDR2 LQKENI, per germline. The V gene lost 3 bases and the J gene lost 9 bases, with 15 bases spanning the gap. The CDR3 sequence is 14 residues long. The CDR3 protein is CASSPRDLRSEQFF. The CDR3 bases are TGTGCCAGCTCACCCCGGGACTTACGATCTGAGCAGTTCTTC.

The gene calls are TRBV4-1 and TRBJ1-2; D not resolved. The length of the CDR3 is 14 residues. The V and J ends lost 2 bases and 8 bases respectively, with 15 bases between them. Germline values: CDR1 MGHRA, CDR2 YSYEKL. CDR3 region: CASSQQDGIAGYTF. The CDR3 DNA follows: TGCGCCAGCAGCCAACAGGACGGGATTGCCGGCTACACCTTC.

V is TRBV4-1 and J is TRBJ2-5, with TRBD2 as a possible D gene (5 bases). Trimming shortened V by 1 base and J by 5 bases, and 11 bases separated the two germline ends. This CDR3 is 14 amino acids long. Per the germline V gene, CDR1 is MGHRA and CDR2 is YSYEKL. CDR3: CASSQAGTYETQYF. Written as DNA, the CDR3 is TGCGCCAGCAGCCAAGCGGGAACCTACGAGACCCAGTACTTC.

The chain joins TRBV18 to TRBJ2-1; TRBD2 might be the D (6 bases). The CDR3 length is 17 residues. CDR1 and CDR2 (germline): KGHSH, LQKENI. With 3 bases removed from V and 0 bases from J, the gap between germline ends came to 15 bases. The CDR3 bases are TGTGCCAGCTCACCGGTTAGCGGTTCGAGCTCCTACAATGAGCAGTTCTTC. Translation gives CASSPVSGSSSYNEQFF.

The V gene is TRBV9, the J gene TRBJ2-5, with a tentative D call TRBD2 (5 bases). The V end lost 0 bases, the J end lost 2 bases, and 8 bases lay between the germline ends. Germline CDR1 SGDLS, CDR2 YYNGEE. The CDR3 extends over 14 amino acids. CDR3 protein: CASSVEDLQETQYF. The CDR3 bases are TGTGCCAGCAGCGTAGAGGACTTACAAGAGACCCAGTACTTC.

This chain connects TRBV11-2 to TRBJ2-1, with 11 bases identical to TRBD2. The CDR3 spans 18 residues. After removal of 1 base from V and 4 bases from J, the junction contained 9 bases not matched to a gene. Germline loops: CDR1 SGHAT, CDR2 FQNNGV. CDR3 protein: CASSLGSLAGGPYNEQFF. DNA of the CDR3: TGTGCCAGCAGCTTAGGGTCTCTAGCGGGAGGTCCTTACAATGAGCAGTTCTTC.

The chain combines TRBV11-2 with TRBJ1-1; possibly TRBD1 for D (6 bases). V was cut by 5 bases and J by 5 bases, with 18 bases left in between. The CDR3 is made up of 15 amino acids. The germline gives CDR1 SGHAT, CDR2 FQNNGV. The CDR3 spells CASSPGQGRGTEAFF. For the CDR3, the DNA is TGTGCCAGCAGCCCTGGACAAGGAAGGGGGACTGAAGCTTTCTTT. Drawing the rest from reference TRBV11-2 and TRBJ1-1, the complete variable domain is EAGVAQSPRYKIIEKRQSVAFWCNPISGHATLYWYQQILGQGPKLLIQFQNNGVVDDSQLPKDRFSAERLKGVDSTLKIQPAKLEDSAVYLCASSPGQGRGTEAFFGQGTRLTVV.

The chain has TRBV21-1 and TRBJ2-7; the table's TRBD1 call for D was not verified on the DNA. TRBV21-1 counts as a pseudogene. The CDR3 covers 14 residues. The chain's CDR3 is CASSKVDRKYEQYF. The CDR3 coding sequence is TGTGCCAGCAGCAAAGTGGACAGAAAGTACGAGCAGTACTTC.

This rearrangement joins TRBV19 to TRBJ2-2, with D perhaps matching TRBD1 or TRBD2 (5 bases each). Germline CDR1 LNHDA, CDR2 SQIVND (reference sequence). This CDR3 contains 14 residues. V was cut by 7 bases and J by 3 bases, with 12 bases left in between. The CDR3 region is CASKGEYYTGELFF. The CDR3 DNA reads TGTGCCAGTAAAGGGGAGTACTACACCGGGGAGCTGTTTTTT.

The rearrangement links TRBV11-2 to TRBJ1-2; possibly TRBD1 for D (6 bases). This CDR3 spans 16 amino acids. Germline V CDR1 and CDR2: SGHAT, FQNNGV. V lost 5 bases to trimming and J lost 0 bases, with 16 bases between them. This chain's CDR3 is CASSHRIKGANYGYTF. The CDR3 DNA follows: TGTGCCAGCAGCCATCGTATAAAGGGGGCTAACTATGGCTACACCTTC.

The rearrangement joins TRBV19 to TRBJ2-2; D uncertain. CDR1 LNHDA and CDR2 SQIVND come from the germline V gene (reference sequence). CDR3 length equals 15 residues. V gave up 4 bases and J gave up 2 bases, with 11 bases separating them. CDR3 DNA: TGTGCCAGTAGTACAGACCAACTAAACACCGGGGAGCTGTTTTTT. Translating gives CASSTDQLNTGELFF.

The CDR3 DNA sequence: TGTGCCAGCAGCGCAGGACAGGGCTATAATTCACCCCTCCACTTT. This gives the protein CASSAGQGYNSPLHF. The V gene is TRBV9, the J gene TRBJ1-6, with 8 bases matching TRBD1. The CDR3 consists of 15 residues. The trim removed 3 bases at V and 3 bases at J, leaving 2 bases unmatched. Germline V lookup: CDR1 SGDLS, CDR2 YYNGEE.

This clone was detected once. The chain carries TRBV2 and TRBJ2-5; no reliable D call. The J call may not be correct, given that the DNA end is closer to TRBJ2-7. Germline CDR1 and CDR2: SNHLY and FYNNEI. The CDR3 extends over 11 amino acids. The CDR3 region is CASSANYEQYF. DNA for the CDR3: TGTGCCAGCAGTGCGAACTACGAGCAGTACTTC.

The count of this clone is one. The chain uses TRBV5-6 and TRBJ1-6; D gene unclear. V was cut by 1 base and J by 0 bases, with 11 bases left in between. The CDR3 sequence is 17 residues long. Germline loops: CDR1 SGHDT, CDR2 YYEEEE. The CDR3 loop reads CASSLYGLSSYNSPLHF. Written as DNA, the CDR3 is TGTGCCAGCAGCTTGTACGGACTAAGCTCCTATAATTCACCCCTCCACTTT.

This clone was observed a handful of times. The rearrangement links TRBV5-1 to TRBJ1-5; possibly TRBD1 for D (6 bases). This CDR3 spans 14 amino acids. The V end was cut by 2 bases, the J end by 4 bases, with 10 bases between. Looked up from germline, CDR1 is SGHRS and CDR2 is YFSETQ. The CDR3 loop reads CASSFEGGNQPQHF. The CDR3 DNA sequence: TGCGCCAGCAGCTTTGAAGGGGGGAATCAGCCCCAGCATTTT.

The V call is TRBV11-2, the J call TRBJ2-7, with a possible D match to TRBD2 (6 bases). The CDR3 consists of 13 residues. The germline V and J ends were trimmed by 4 bases and 2 bases, with 9 bases remaining between them. CDR1 SGHAT and CDR2 FQNNGV come from the germline V gene. The CDR3, as DNA: TGTGCCAGCAGCTCGGGACTGGCCTACGAGCAGTACTTC. Residues: CASSSGLAYEQYF.

The V gene is TRBV28, the J gene TRBJ1-5; D not certain. Germline assignment: CDR1 MDHEN and CDR2 SYDVKM. Deletions cut 1 base from V and 6 bases from J, with 4 bases between. The CDR3 totals 12 residues. The CDR3 DNA reads TGTGCCAGCAGTTTATCTCGTCAGCCCCAGCATTTT. Protein: CASSLSRQPQHF.

The chain is built from TRBV6-1 and TRBJ1-4; D is possibly TRBD1 (5 bases). This CDR3 has 15 amino acids. Germline V CDR1 and CDR2: MNHNS, SASEGT. V lost 2 bases and J lost 4, with 11 bases in between. Here the CDR3 DNA reads TGTGCCAGCAGTGAAATGGGGGTTGGTAATGAAAAACTGTTTTTT. Translated, it gives CASSEMGVGNEKLFF.

Here the CDR3 reads CASSDFRNTEAFF. For the CDR3, the DNA is TGTGCCAGCAGTGATTTCAGGAACACTGAAGCTTTCTTT. This chain connects TRBV6-4 to TRBJ1-1; D is uncertain. V lost 3 bases and J lost 1, with 6 bases in between. Germline lookup yields CDR1 MRHNA and CDR2 SNTAGT. CDR3 length: 13 amino acids.